This is a list of T cell receptor beta chains from one sample in a study of monozygotic twins with inflammatory bowel disease. TCRdb reprocessed the 5' RACE reads, keeping one entry per CDR3 protein, no DNA. The repertoire table contains 170,000 or so distinct CDR3 sequences. The sequenced sample consisted of blood. These receptor sequences come from a human donor with ulcerative colitis or Crohn's disease, or a healthy co-twin of an affected twin (not recorded which). CDR3s include the opening cysteine and the closing phenylalanine or tryptophan.

>TRBV5-1|TRBJ2-7
CASSEQGPPYEQYF
>TRBV10-3|TRBJ2-2
CAISGGQGGSAGELFF
>TRBV14|TRBJ2-2
CASPPPRTSGELFF
>TRBV29-1|TRBJ1-1
CSGGRGATEAFF
>TRBV2|TRBJ1-2
CASSRRWVPETFGYTF
>TRBV4-3|TRBJ1-4
CASSQLQVNEKLFF
>TRBV18|TRBJ2-7
CASSRDRRSYEQYF
>TRBV7-9|TRBJ1-6
CASSPGQGASPLHF
>TRBV5-1|TRBJ2-5
CASSLAVWETQYF
>TRBV5-1|TRBJ1-3
CASSGGQGLSSGNTIYF
>TRBV15|TRBJ2-5
CATSRDRVQETQYF
>TRBV15|TRBJ2-1
CATSRLLASNEQFF
>TRBV6-4|TRBJ2-1
CASSDRQGGYNEQFF
>TRBV11-2|TRBJ1-5
CASSYGVGNQPQHF
>TRBV7-6|TRBJ2-5
CASSQPTREVGETQYF
>TRBV5-1|TRBJ2-7
CASSFSGGSSYEQYF
>TRBV12-3/TRBV12-4|TRBJ1-5
CASSPPGVAEGNQPQHF
>TRBV30|TRBJ1-5
CAWSLTPGGFGNQPQHF
>TRBV7-9|TRBJ1-6
CASRDYRSPLHF
>TRBV28|TRBJ2-3
CASSSPAPWTDTQYF
>TRBV3-1|TRBJ2-1
CASRPYATSGGGHEQFF
>TRBV5-1|TRBJ1-3
CASSLESRPGNTIYF
>TRBV25-1|TRBJ1-1
CASSLTGEAFF
>TRBV7-2|TRBJ2-2
CASSLRFWGANTGELFF
>TRBV20-1|TRBJ1-1
CSARREGRMNTEAFF
>TRBV9|TRBJ2-3
CASSVGDSTDTQYF
>TRBV24-1|TRBJ2-1
CATSGTSGGSSYNEQFF
>TRBV6-1|TRBJ2-7
CASSPTSGRVYEQYF
>TRBV5-1|TRBJ2-5
CASSLAPTGLQETQYF
>TRBV27|TRBJ2-4
CASSLVGTRKYIQYF
>TRBV19|TRBJ2-2
CASSIAGPGELFF
>TRBV4-1|TRBJ2-2
CASSQVRGGGELFF
>TRBV20-1|TRBJ2-7
CSARDFAGAREQYF
>TRBV6-5|TRBJ1-1
CASSYSRTLNTEAFF
>TRBV5-1|TRBJ1-1
CASSPGQGPRVEAFF
>TRBV27|TRBJ1-2
CASSLQGSNYGYTF
>TRBV6-5|TRBJ2-7
CASSYQGTTYEQYF
>TRBV12-3/TRBV12-4|TRBJ2-4
CASSQSGAKNIQYF
>TRBV12-3/TRBV12-4|TRBJ2-6
CASGESSGANVLTF
>TRBV29-1|TRBJ2-1
CSVEGLADYNEQFF
>TRBV5-6|TRBJ2-2
CASSAVWTGELFF
>TRBV20-1|TRBJ1-1
CSARPPGARTEAFF
>TRBV4-3|TRBJ2-7
CASSQDNAGNYEQYF
>TRBV5-5|TRBJ2-3
CASSYPHRGEDTQYF
>TRBV6-5|TRBJ2-3
CASSYSTGSPQYF
>TRBV5-1|TRBJ1-1
CASSLDSGRKAFF
>TRBV7-9|TRBJ2-3
CASSLAASRTTDTQYF
>TRBV7-2|TRBJ2-5
CASRAGQTQYF
>TRBV10-3|TRBJ2-7
CAISEYPGSIDEQYF
>TRBV5-1|TRBJ1-2
CASREPLVGYTF
>TRBV25-1|TRBJ1-3
CASSGSGQRYGNTIYF
>TRBV5-8|TRBJ2-1
CASSFLIRTDSLYNEQFF
>TRBV5-1|TRBJ2-7
CASSFMRNEQYF
>TRBV6-5|TRBJ2-1
CASSYFGGGGNEQFF
>TRBV28|TRBJ2-2
CASRPGPPTGELFF
>TRBV27|TRBJ2-7
CASSLSGVEYEQYF
>TRBV7-2|TRBJ2-3
CASSSDGGAWDTQYF
>TRBV10-3|TRBJ2-3
CAIGWTSGSTDTQYF
>TRBV30|TRBJ2-1
CASRSGRGNEQFF